These 17 T cell receptor beta chains share one sample of origin, sequenced in a study of blood T cell repertoires in COVID-19. The table came from immunoSEQ multiplex PCR; TCRdb's copy has only in-frame clones and leaves some out. Among fewer than 200,000 clones listed, roughly 89% were seen once. Material for sequencing was PBMCs or T cells enriched from blood (not recorded which). The receptors were sampled from a woman in her twenties or thirties who had been exposed to COVID-19.

The chain recombines TRBV7-6 with TRBJ1-6, with D possibly matching TRBD1 (6 bases). CDR1 and CDR2 from the germline V gene are SGHVS and FNYEAQ. V was trimmed by 1 base and J by 5 bases, leaving 9 bases between them. The CDR3 length is 15 residues. The CDR3, as DNA: TGTGCCAGCAGCTTAGTGGCAGGGGATAATTCACCCCTCCACTTT. Its protein product is CASSLVAGDNSPLHF.

The chain is built from TRBV27 and TRBJ1-2, with 8 bases lining up with TRBD1. Germline CDR1 MNHEY, CDR2 SMNVEV (reference sequence). This CDR3 has 12 amino acids. The J segment lost 10 bases and the V segment lost 7 bases, leaving 8 bases of the junction unmatched. The CDR3 spells CASTRTGKDYTF. The CDR3 coding sequence is TGTGCCAGCACCAGGACAGGGAAGGACTACACCTTC.

The V and J genes are TRBV5-5 and TRBJ1-5; D gene unclear. There are 14 residues in the CDR3. V was pared by 0 bases and J by 1 base, with 5 bases between. Germline V lookup: CDR1 SGHKS, CDR2 YYEKEE (reference sequence). The CDR3 bases are TGTGCCAGCAGCTTGGTGGCAAGCAATCAGCCCCAGCATTTT. Protein: CASSLVASNQPQHF.

This clone was counted once. The chain combines TRBV5-1 with TRBJ1-4, with D tentatively TRBD1 (6 bases). Per the germline V gene, CDR1 is SGHRS and CDR2 is YFSETQ. CDR3 size: 15 residues. Trimming stripped 4 bases from V and 7 bases from J, with 17 bases between. As DNA, the CDR3 is TGCGCCAGCAGCCTGGAGGGGGTGAGAGGTGAAAAACTGTTTTTT. Protein sequence: CASSLEGVRGEKLFF.

The gene calls are TRBV3-1 (or the pseudogene TRBV3-2) and TRBJ1-1; D remains unclear. The CDR3 contains 13 residues. Per the germline V gene, CDR1 is LGHDT and CDR2 is YNNKEL (reference sequence). V dropped 0 bases and J dropped 5 bases, with 7 bases sitting between them. In nucleotides, the CDR3 is TGTGCCAGCAGCCAAGAGACGGGAACTGAAGCTTTCTTT. The encoded protein is CASSQETGTEAFF.

There are a few counts of this clone. The same CDR3 arises from other DNA sequences in this sample as well. The rearrangement links TRBV27 to TRBJ2-7; 11 bases map to TRBD2. Germline lookup yields CDR1 MNHEY and CDR2 SMNVEV (reference sequence). This CDR3 spans 14 amino acids. Germline trimming cut 3 bases from V and 2 bases from J; bases unmatched to any gene: 0. The CDR3 sequence: CASSLGLAAYEQYF. The CDR3 region has the DNA TGTGCCAGCAGTTTGGGACTAGCGGCCTACGAGCAGTACTTC.

The chain combines TRBV30 with TRBJ2-1, with 8 positions matching TRBD2. Germline loops: CDR1 GTSNPN, CDR2 SVGIG (reference sequence). V was pared by 1 base and J by 6 bases, with 5 bases of the junction left unmatched. This CDR3 has 14 residues. CDR3 sequence: CAWSGTSSLNEQFF. In nucleotides, the CDR3 is TGTGCCTGGAGTGGGACTAGCAGTCTCAATGAGCAGTTCTTC.

The V and J genes are TRBV5-4 and TRBJ2-2, with TRBD1 identical over 8 bases. Germline trimming cut 4 bases from V and 4 bases from J; bases unmatched to any gene: 3. CDR1 and CDR2 (germline): SGHNT, YYREEE (reference sequence). This CDR3 is 14 amino acids long. The CDR3 sequence: CASSRTGTTGELFF. CDR3 DNA: TGTGCCAGCAGCCGGACAGGGACCACCGGGGAGCTGTTTTTT.

CDR3 region: CASSLQSDTQYF. In nucleotides, the CDR3 is TGTGCCAGCAGTTTGCAGTCAGATACGCAGTATTTT. The chain has TRBV12-3 or TRBV12-4 and TRBJ2-3, with D unclear. CDR3 length: 12 residues. The V end lost 3 bases, the J end lost 4 bases, and 5 bases lay between the germline ends.

V is TRBV10-1 and J is TRBJ1-2; the match to TRBD1 covers 8 bases. Germline-derived CDR1 and CDR2 are WNHNN and SYGVQD (reference sequence). V was pared by 0 bases and J by 10 bases, with 10 bases of the junction left unmatched. There are 15 residues in the CDR3. The CDR3 DNA follows: TGCGCCAGCAGTGAGTCAACCGGGACAGGAGGAATCTACACCTTC. Translated: CASSESTGTGGIYTF.

The chain carries TRBV2 and TRBJ1-5; the D is unclear. Trimming stripped 5 bases from V and 0 bases from J, with 8 bases between. The CDR3 totals 14 residues. Germline CDR1 and CDR2: SNHLY and FYNNEI. This CDR3 is CASSSLYSNQPQHF. CDR3 nucleotide sequence: TGTGCCAGCAGTAGCCTGTATAGCAATCAGCCCCAGCATTTT.

The chain couples TRBV9 to TRBJ2-7; 8 nucleotides align to TRBD1. Trimming removed 1 base from V and 5 bases from J; junction bases left unmatched: 5. Germline assignment: CDR1 SGDLS and CDR2 YYNGEE. The CDR3 extends over 14 amino acids. The CDR3 loop reads CASSVRQGADEQYF. The CDR3 DNA sequence: TGTGCCAGCAGCGTACGCCAGGGGGCCGACGAGCAGTACTTC.

CDR3 sequence: CASSSQDRIYNEQFF. The CDR3 DNA is TGTGCCAGCAGCTCTCAGGACAGAATCTACAATGAGCAGTTCTTC. The chain joins TRBV5-4 to TRBJ2-1; perhaps TRBD1 as D (6 bases). Trimming took 3 bases from V and 3 from J, leaving 13 bases between them. Per germline, CDR1 SGHNT and CDR2 YYREEE (reference sequence). The CDR3 loop spans 15 amino acids.

The chain is built from TRBV27 and TRBJ2-7; perhaps TRBD1 as D (5 bases). Germline CDR1 and CDR2: MNHEY and SMNVEV (reference sequence). The V end was cut by 10 bases, the J end by 6 bases, with 16 bases between. The CDR3 is made up of 12 amino acids. CDR3 protein: CATAGLGREQYF. CDR3 nucleotide sequence: TGTGCCACAGCAGGGCTCGGGCGCGAGCAGTACTTC.

The CDR3 loop reads CASSPRGSGVAEQYF. The CDR3 DNA follows: TGTGCCAGCAGTCCAAGAGGTAGCGGGGTGGCCGAGCAGTACTTC. This chain connects TRBV6-5 to TRBJ2-7, with TRBD2 matching over 8 bases. This CDR3 contains 15 residues. Germline loops: CDR1 MNHEY, CDR2 SVGAGI. V gave up 5 bases and J gave up 6 bases; unmatched junction bases: 12.

This clone was found once. The chain links TRBV5-1 to TRBJ2-1; TRBD1 matches 8 bases. The V segment lost 4 bases and the J segment 8 bases; nucleotides outside the gene matches: 11. Germline V lookup: CDR1 SGHRS, CDR2 YFSETQ. The CDR3 consists of 15 residues. This CDR3 is CASSSRQGLADEQFF. The CDR3 DNA is TGCGCCAGCAGCAGCCGACAGGGGCTAGCAGATGAGCAGTTCTTC.

The V and J genes are TRBV7-9 and TRBJ2-5; 8 bases agree with TRBD2. V shed 6 bases, J shed 7 bases, and the junction held 7 bases outside the gene matches. The CDR3 contains 13 residues. Germline CDR1 and CDR2: SEHNR and FQNEAQ (reference sequence). In DNA form, the CDR3 reads TGTGCCAGCAGTCCCGCGGGGGGCGCGACCCAGTACTTC. Encoded protein: CASSPAGGATQYF.